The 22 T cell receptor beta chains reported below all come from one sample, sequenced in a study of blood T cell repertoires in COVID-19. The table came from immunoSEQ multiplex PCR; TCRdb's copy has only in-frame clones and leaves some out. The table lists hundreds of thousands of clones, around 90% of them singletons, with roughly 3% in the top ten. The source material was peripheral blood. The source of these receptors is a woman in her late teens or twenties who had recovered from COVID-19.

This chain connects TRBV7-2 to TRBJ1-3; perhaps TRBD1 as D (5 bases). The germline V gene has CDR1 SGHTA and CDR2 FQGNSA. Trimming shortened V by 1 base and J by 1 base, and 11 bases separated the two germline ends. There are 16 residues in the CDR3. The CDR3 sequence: CASSLVHRGSGNTIYF. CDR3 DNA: TGTGCCAGCAGCTTAGTCCATCGGGGGTCTGGAAACACCATATATTTT. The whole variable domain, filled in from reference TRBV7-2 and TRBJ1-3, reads GAGVSQSPSNKVTEKGKDVELRCDPISGHTALYWYRQSLGQGLEFLIYFQGNSAPDKSGLPSDRFSAERTGGSVSTLTIQRTQQEDSAVYLCASSLVHRGSGNTIYFGEGSWLTVV.

In DNA form, the CDR3 reads TGTGCCAGCAGACCCACCCCCGGGACTAGCGGTTACAATGAGCAGTTCTTC. Translation gives CASRPTPGTSGYNEQFF. The chain links TRBV3-1 (or the pseudogene TRBV3-2) to TRBJ2-1; 11 bases fit TRBD2. The germline gives CDR1 LGHDT, CDR2 YNNKEL (reference sequence). This CDR3 region has 17 residues. The ends lost 6 bases at V and 4 bases at J; junction bases unmatched: 11.

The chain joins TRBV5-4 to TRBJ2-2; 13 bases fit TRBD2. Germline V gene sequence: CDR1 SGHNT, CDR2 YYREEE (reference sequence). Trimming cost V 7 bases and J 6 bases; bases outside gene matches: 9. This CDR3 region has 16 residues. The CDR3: CASGVLAGGVAGELFF. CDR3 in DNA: TGTGCCAGCGGGGTACTAGCGGGAGGGGTCGCCGGGGAGCTGTTTTTT.

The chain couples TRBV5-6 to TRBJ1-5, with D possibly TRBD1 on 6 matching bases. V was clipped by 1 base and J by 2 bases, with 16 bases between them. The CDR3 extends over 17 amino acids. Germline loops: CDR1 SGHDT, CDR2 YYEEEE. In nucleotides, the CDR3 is TGTGCCAGCAGCTTGCTTTCGGGGGGCGGGGGCAATCAGCCCCAGCATTTT. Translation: CASSLLSGGGGNQPQHF.

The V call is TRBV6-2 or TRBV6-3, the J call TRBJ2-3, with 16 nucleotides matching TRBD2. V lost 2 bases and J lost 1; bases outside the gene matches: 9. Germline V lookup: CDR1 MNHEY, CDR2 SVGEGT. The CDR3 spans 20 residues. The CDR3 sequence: CASSYRGTSGRAGRTDTQYF. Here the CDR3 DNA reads TGTGCCAGCAGTTACCGGGGGACTAGCGGGAGGGCTGGGCGCACAGATACGCAGTATTTT.

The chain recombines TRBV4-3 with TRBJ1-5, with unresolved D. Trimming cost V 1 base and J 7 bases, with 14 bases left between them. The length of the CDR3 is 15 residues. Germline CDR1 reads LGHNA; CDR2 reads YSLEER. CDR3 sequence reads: CASSQGLASEQPQHF. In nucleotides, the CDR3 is TGCGCCAGCAGCCAAGGACTGGCCAGTGAACAGCCCCAGCATTTT.

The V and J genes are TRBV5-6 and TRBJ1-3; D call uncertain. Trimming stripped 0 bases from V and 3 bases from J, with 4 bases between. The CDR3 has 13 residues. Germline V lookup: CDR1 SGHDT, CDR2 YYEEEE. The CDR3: CASSLDSGNTIYF. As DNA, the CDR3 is TGTGCCAGCAGCTTGGACAGTGGAAACACCATATATTTT.

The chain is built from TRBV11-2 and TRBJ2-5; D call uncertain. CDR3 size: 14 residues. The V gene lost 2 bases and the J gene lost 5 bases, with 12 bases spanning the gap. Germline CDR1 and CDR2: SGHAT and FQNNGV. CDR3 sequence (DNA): TGTGCCAGCAGCTTAAATCCTTTGTCGGAGACCCAGTACTTC. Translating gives CASSLNPLSETQYF.

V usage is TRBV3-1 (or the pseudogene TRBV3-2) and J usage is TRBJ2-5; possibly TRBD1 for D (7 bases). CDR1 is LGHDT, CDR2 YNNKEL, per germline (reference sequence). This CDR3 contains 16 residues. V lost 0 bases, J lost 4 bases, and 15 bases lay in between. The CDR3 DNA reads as TGTGCCAGCAGCCAAGACCGGGCAGGGGGAGGAGAGACCCAGTACTTC. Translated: CASSQDRAGGGETQYF.

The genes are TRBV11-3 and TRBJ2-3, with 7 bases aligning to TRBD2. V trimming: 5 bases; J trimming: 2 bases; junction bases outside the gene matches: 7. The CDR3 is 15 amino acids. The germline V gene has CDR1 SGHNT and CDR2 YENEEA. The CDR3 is CASSAPAGFTDTQYF. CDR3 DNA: TGTGCCAGCAGCGCCCCAGCGGGATTCACAGATACGCAGTATTTT.

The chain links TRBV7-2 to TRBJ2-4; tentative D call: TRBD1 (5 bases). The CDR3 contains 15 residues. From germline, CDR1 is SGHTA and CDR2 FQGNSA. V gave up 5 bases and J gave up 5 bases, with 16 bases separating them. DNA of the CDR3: TGTGCCAGCAGCCAAACTTGGGGCCCCCAAAACATTCAGTACTTC. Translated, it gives CASSQTWGPQNIQYF.

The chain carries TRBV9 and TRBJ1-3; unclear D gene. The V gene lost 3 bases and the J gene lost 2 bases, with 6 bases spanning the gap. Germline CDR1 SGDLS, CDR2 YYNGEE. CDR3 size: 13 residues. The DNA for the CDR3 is TGTGCCAGCAGCGAGCGACCTGGAAACACCATATATTTT. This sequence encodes CASSERPGNTIYF.

Here the CDR3 DNA reads TGTGCCAGCAGCCCAATAGGACAGGGACCTGGAAACACCATATATTTT. It translates to CASSPIGQGPGNTIYF. V usage is TRBV11-2 and J usage is TRBJ1-3, with 8 bases aligning to TRBD1. This CDR3 has 16 amino acids. With V trimmed by 5 bases and J by 2 bases, 8 bases remained unmatched. CDR1 SGHAT and CDR2 FQNNGV come from the germline V gene. The variable domain in full, with the rest retrieved from reference TRBV11-2 and TRBJ1-3, is EAGVAQSPRYKIIEKRQSVAFWCNPISGHATLYWYQQILGQGPKLLIQFQNNGVVDDSQLPKDRFSAERLKGVDSTLKIQPAKLEDSAVYLCASSPIGQGPGNTIYFGEGSWLTVV.

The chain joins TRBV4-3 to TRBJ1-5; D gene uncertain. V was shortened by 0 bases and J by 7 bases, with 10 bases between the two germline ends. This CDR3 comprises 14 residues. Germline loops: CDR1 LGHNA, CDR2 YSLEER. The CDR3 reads CASSQDKGDQPQHF. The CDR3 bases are TGCGCCAGCAGCCAAGACAAGGGAGACCAGCCCCAGCATTTT.

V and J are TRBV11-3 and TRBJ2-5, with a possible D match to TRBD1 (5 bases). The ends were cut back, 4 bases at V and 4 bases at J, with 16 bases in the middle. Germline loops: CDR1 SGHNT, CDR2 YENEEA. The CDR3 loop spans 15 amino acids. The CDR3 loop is CASSSPDLRAETQYF. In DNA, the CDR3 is TGTGCCAGCAGCTCACCGGACCTCAGGGCAGAGACCCAGTACTTC.

The DNA of the CDR3 is TGTGCCAGCAGTATCGGCTACGAGCAGTACGTC. Amino acid sequence: CASSIGYEQYV. The J gene is TRBJ2-7, the V gene TRBV6-5; D is unresolved. The V end lost 5 bases, the J end lost 3 bases, and 5 bases lay between the germline ends. The germline CDR1 and CDR2 sequences are MNHEY and SVGAGI. CDR3 length: 11 residues.

CDR3 nucleotides: TGTGCCAGCAGTTACTCGACGGCAGGCACTGAAGCTTTCTTT. Translated: CASSYSTAGTEAFF. The gene calls are TRBV6-5 and TRBJ1-1; no firm D call. Germline CDR1 is MNHEY and CDR2 is SVGAGI. CDR3 size: 14 residues. V gave up 0 bases and J gave up 4 bases, with 9 bases separating them.

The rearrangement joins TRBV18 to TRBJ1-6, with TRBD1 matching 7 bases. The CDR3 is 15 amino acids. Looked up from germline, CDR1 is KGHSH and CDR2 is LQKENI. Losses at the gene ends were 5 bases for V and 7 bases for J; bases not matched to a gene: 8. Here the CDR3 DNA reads TGTGCCAGCTCATCCGGACAGGCTGAAAATTCACCCCTCCACTTT. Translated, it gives CASSSGQAENSPLHF.

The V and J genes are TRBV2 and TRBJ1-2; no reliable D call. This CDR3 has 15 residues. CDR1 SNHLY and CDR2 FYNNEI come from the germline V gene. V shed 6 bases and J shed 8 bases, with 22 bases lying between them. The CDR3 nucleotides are TGTGCCAGCAGCGGCGGCGCAGGCGGGCGATTCGGCTACACCTTC. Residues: CASSGGAGGRFGYTF.

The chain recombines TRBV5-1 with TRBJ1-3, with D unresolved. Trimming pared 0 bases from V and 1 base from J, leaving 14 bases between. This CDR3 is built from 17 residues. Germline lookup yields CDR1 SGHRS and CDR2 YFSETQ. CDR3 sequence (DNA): TGCGCCAGCAGCTTGGGGGCTCGGGGTGGATCTGGAAACACCATATATTTT. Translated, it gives CASSLGARGGSGNTIYF.

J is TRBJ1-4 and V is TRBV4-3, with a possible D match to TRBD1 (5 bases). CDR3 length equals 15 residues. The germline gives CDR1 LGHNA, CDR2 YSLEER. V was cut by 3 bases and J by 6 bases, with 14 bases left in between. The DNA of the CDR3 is TGCGCCAGCAGCCACTGGGACGGAGGGGATGAAAAACTGTTTTTT. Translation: CASSHWDGGDEKLFF.

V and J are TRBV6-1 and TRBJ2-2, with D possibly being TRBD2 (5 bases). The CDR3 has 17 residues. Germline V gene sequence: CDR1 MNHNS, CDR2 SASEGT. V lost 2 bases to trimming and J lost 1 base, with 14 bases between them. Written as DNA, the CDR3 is TGTGCCAGCAGTGAATTTTTGTCCAGCGGGAACACCGGGGAGCTGTTTTTT. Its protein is CASSEFLSSGNTGELFF.